The clone carrying this T cell receptor (beta chain) was seen only a few times. Participant age was roughly 18 to 100 years, and participants resided in about two dozen US areas. Cohort 3 donors counted as recovered after two negative PCRs, clearance, or resolved symptoms. The authors' processing: Reference gene primer amplification gave nucleated cell count estimates. Sequencing used immunoSEQ multiplex PCR; TCRdb keeps in-frame clones, though not all of them. V, J and clone size derive from that table, while D and trimming were established from the DNA sequence. The sample records under 250,000 clones, approximately 90% being singletons. These data are taken from a study of blood T cell repertoires in COVID-19. The wider study: T cells, B-cell-depleted T cells, or PBMCs supplied cDNA or gDNA.

Trimming cost V 4 bases and J 2 bases; bases outside gene matches: 6. This CDR3 is built from 16 residues. The germline V gene has CDR1 SGDLS and CDR2 YYNGEE. Sample: PBMCs or T cells enriched from blood (not recorded which). J is TRBJ2-2 and V is TRBV9; TRBD1 aligns across 9 bases. The sequence was obtained from a man aged 40-55 years who had recovered from COVID-19. The CDR3 DNA is TGTGCCAGCAGCTTTACAGGGGGCAGAAACACCGGGGAGCTGTTTTTT. Translating gives CASSFTGGRNTGELFF.